This T cell receptor (beta chain) was sequenced during a study of regulatory T cells. General observations from the study: Hydrophobic residues at CDR3 positions 6 and 7 were enriched in conventional CD4+ T cells of CD3G-deficient patients.

With respect to this clone: Its antigen remains unknown.

V dropped 4 bases and J dropped 2 bases, with 13 bases sitting between them. Germline V CDR1 and CDR2: WSHSY, SAAADI. This CDR3 has 15 residues. The PCR used 52 TRBV and 13 TRBJ primers. The data were produced by immunoSEQ multiplex PCR, yet TCRdb's version contains in-frame clones alone and is incomplete. The sample includes around 29,000 clones, roughly 90% of them seen just once. All CD3G-deficient patients showed autoimmunity, more severe in two. CD4+ cells were sorted into CD25-high CD127-low regulatory cells and CD25-low CD127-high conventional cells. The chain combines TRBV10-2 with TRBJ2-3; possibly TRBD1 for D (6 bases). The specimen was conventional CD4+ T cells sorted from blood. This TCR was recovered from a person in their late teens or twenties with CD3G deficiency. In nucleotides, the CDR3 is TGCGCCAGCAGTGTGGACAGTGCCCTCACAGATACGCAGTATTTT. Amino acids: CASSVDSALTDTQYF.